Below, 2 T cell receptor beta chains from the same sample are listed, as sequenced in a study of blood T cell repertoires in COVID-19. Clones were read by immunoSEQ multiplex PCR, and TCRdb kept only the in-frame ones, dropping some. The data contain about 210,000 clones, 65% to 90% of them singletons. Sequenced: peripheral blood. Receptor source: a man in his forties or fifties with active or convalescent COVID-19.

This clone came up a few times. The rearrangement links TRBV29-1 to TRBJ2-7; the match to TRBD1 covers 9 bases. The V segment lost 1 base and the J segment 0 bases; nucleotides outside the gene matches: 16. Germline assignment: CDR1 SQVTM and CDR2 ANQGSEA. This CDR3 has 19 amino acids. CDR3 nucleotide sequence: TGCAGCGTTGAAGTTTCGGTTTTACAGGGGGCCCTGAGCTCCTACGAGCAGTACTTC. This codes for CSVEVSVLQGALSSYEQYF.

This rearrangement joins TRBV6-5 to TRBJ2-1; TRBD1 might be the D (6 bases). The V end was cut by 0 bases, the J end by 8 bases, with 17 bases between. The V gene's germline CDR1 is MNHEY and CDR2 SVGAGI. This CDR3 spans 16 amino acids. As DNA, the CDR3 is TGTGCCAGCAGTTACTCCCGGTGGACAGAGAAGGATGAGCAGTTCTTC. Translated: CASSYSRWTEKDEQFF.